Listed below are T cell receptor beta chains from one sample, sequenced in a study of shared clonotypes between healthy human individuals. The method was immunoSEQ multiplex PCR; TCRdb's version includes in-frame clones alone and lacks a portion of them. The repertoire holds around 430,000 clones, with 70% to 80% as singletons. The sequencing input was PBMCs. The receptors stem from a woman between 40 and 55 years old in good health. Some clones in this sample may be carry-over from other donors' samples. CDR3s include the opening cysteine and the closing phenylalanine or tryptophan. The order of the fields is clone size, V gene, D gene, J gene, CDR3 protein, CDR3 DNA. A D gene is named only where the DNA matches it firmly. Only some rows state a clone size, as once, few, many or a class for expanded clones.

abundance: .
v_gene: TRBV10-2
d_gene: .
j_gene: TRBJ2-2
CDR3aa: CASRSGARGGGELFF
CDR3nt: TGCGCCAGCAGGAGTGGGGCCAGAGGTGGCGGGGAGCTGTTTTTT

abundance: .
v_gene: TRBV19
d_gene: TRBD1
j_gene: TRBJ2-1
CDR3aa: CASSPRTGRYSEQFF
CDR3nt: TGTGCCAGTAGTCCCCGGACAGGGCGCTACTCTGAGCAGTTCTTC

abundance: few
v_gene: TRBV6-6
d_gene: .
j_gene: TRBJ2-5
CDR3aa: CASRGYTSLETQYF
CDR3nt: TGTGCCAGCAGGGGCTATACGTCCCTAGAGACCCAGTACTTC

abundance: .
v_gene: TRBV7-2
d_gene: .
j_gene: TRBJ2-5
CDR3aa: CASSSRRGQETQYF
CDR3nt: TGTGCCAGCAGCTCCCGACGGGGCCAAGAGACCCAGTACTTC

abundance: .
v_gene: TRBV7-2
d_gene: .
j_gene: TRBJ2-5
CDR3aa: CASSPTGPAETQYF
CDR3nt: TGTGCCAGCAGCCCCACCGGCCCCGCAGAGACCCAGTACTTC

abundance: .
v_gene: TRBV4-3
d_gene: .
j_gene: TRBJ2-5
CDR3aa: CASSQDFGGETQYF
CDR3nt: TGCGCCAGCAGCCAAGATTTTGGGGGGGAGACCCAGTACTTC

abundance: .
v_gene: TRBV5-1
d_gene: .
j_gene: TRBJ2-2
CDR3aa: CASSLEGASWDTGELFF
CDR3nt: TGCGCCAGCAGCTTGGAAGGGGCCTCTTGGGACACCGGGGAGCTGTTTTTT

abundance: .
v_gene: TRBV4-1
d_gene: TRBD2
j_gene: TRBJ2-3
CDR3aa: CASSQEAEGGGNTDTQYF
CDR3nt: TGCGCCAGCAGCCAAGAGGCGGAAGGCGGGGGAAACACAGATACGCAGTATTTT

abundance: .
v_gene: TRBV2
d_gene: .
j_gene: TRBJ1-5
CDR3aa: CASSVGRVGQPQHF
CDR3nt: TGTGCCAGCAGTGTAGGGAGGGTCGGACAGCCCCAGCATTTT

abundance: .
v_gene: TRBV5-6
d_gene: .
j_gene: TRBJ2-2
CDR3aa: CASWAMAAGTGELFF
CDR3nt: TGTGCCAGCTGGGCCATGGCAGCTGGCACCGGGGAGCTGTTTTTT

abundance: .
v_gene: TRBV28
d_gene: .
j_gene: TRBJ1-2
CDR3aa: CASSLFGQGLGYTF
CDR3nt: TGTGCCAGCAGTTTATTTGGGCAGGGGTTGGGCTACACCTTC

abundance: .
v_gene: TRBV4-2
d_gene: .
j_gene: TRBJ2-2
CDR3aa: CASSPSSGSGELFF
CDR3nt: TGTGCCAGCAGCCCAAGCTCGGGGTCCGGGGAGCTGTTTTTT

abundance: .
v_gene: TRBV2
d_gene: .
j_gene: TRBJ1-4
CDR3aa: CASSVIRGPAEKLFF
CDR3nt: TGTGCCAGCAGTGTCATTCGGGGACCTGCTGAAAAACTGTTTTTT

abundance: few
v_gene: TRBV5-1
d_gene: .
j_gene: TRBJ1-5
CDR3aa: CASSLVGDQPQHF
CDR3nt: TGCGCCAGCAGCTTGGTGGGGGATCAGCCCCAGCATTTT

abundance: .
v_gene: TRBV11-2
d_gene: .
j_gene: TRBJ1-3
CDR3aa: CASRSTVISGNTIYF
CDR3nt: TGTGCCAGCAGATCGACAGTTATCTCTGGAAACACCATATATTTT

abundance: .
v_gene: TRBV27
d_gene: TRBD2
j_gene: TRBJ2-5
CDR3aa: CASSPRTSGRRIQETQYF
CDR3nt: TGTGCCAGCAGTCCCCGGACTAGCGGGAGGAGAATCCAAGAGACCCAGTACTTC

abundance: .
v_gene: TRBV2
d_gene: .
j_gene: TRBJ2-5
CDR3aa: CASSVGGETQYF
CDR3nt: TGTGCCAGCAGTGTTGGGGGTGAGACCCAGTACTTC

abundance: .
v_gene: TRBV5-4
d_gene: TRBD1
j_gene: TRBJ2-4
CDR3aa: CASSSGQVPKNIQYF
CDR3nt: TGTGCCAGCAGCTCAGGACAGGTCCCCAAAAACATTCAGTACTTC

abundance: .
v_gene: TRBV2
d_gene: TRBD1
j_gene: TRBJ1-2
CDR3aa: CASRSGTGEAYGYTF
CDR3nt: TGTGCCAGCAGGTCCGGGACAGGGGAGGCCTATGGCTACACCTTC

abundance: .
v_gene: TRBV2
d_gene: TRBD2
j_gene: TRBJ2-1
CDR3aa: CASFRDPSGSSYNEQFF
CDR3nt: TGTGCCAGCTTTAGGGATCCTAGCGGGAGCTCCTACAATGAGCAGTTCTTC

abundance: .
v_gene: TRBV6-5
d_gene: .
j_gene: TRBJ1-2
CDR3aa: CASSYRSTGYGYTF
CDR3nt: TGTGCCAGCAGTTACCGCTCGACAGGCTATGGCTACACCTTC